This TCR beta chain originates from a study of T cells expressing NK-cell markers. About the study: Investigators obtained TCR beta repertoires from sorted CD3+CD56+NKG2C+, CD3+CD56+NKG2C- and CD3+CD56-NKG2C+ T cells. Seven donors tested HCMV-seropositive and one tested seronegative among the eight sequenced.

CDR1 MDHEN and CDR2 SYDVKM come from the germline V gene. This CDR3 contains 15 residues. Broader study findings: Each of six donors carried dominant NKG2C+ clonotypes accounting for about 1.0-7.5% of CD8+ T cells.

Generation of TCR beta cDNA was performed by 5'RACE template switching incorporating UMIs. TCRdb re-called the 5' RACE reads and catalogs CDR3 proteins one per entry, DNA excluded. The listing records about 460,000 distinct CDR3 sequences. Notes on this clonotype: Its specificity is not known.

This clonotype was sampled from a woman aged 45-65 years in good health. This chain uses TRBV28 with TRBJ1-5; TCRdb calls TRBD1, which cannot be checked without DNA. Sequences were obtained from blood T cells: a sorted CD56 or NKG2C T cell subset, CD4+ or CD8+ T cells, or bulk PBMC T cells (not recorded which). CDR3 protein: CASSPRGHGNQPQHF.